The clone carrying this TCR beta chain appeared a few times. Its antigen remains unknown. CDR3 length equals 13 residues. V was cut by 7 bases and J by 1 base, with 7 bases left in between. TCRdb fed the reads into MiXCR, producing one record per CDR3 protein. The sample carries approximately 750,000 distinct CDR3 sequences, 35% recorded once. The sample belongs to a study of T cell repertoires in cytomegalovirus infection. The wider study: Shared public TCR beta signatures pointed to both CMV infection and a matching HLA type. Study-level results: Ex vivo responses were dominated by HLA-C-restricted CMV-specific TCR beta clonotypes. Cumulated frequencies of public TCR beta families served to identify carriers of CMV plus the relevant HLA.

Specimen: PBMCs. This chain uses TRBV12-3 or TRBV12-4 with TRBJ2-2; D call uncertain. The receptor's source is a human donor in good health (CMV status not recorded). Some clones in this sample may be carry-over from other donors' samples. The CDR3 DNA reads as TGTGCCAGCACCCCGGAGAACACCGGGGAGCTGTTTTTT. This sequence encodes CASTPENTGELFF.